The clone carrying this T cell receptor beta chain came up a few times. Its target is not known. TCR beta libraries were made by quantitative 5'-RACE with molecular barcodes. TCRdb independently ran MiXCR on the 5' RACE reads; one entry per CDR3 protein. The data hold about 160,000 distinct CDR3 sequences, with around a tenth observed a single time. The J segment lost 7 bases and the V segment lost 3 bases, leaving 2 bases of the junction unmatched. The germline CDR1 and CDR2 sequences are MDHEN and SYDVKM. The CDR3 length is 15 residues. The data were taken from a study of CD8 T cells in ankylosing spondylitis. Study-level findings and limits: Clones linked with disease were CD8+ and fairly uncommon in the peripheral blood. The authors reported significant enrichment of disease-linked clones in matched ankylosing spondylitis synovial fluid. In ankylosing spondylitis blood, a motif of 7 to 9 highly homologous TCR beta variants appeared characteristic.

This sequence was found in a female donor with ankylosing spondylitis or in good health (not recorded which). This sequence joins TRBV28 and TRBJ2-2; TRBD2 matches at 13 bases. The sample taken for sequencing was blood, either unsorted or a sorted T cell fraction (not recorded which). The CDR3 DNA follows: TGTGCCAGCAGTTTCGGACTAGCGGGAGACGGGGAGCTGTTTTTT. Protein sequence: CASSFGLAGDGELFF.